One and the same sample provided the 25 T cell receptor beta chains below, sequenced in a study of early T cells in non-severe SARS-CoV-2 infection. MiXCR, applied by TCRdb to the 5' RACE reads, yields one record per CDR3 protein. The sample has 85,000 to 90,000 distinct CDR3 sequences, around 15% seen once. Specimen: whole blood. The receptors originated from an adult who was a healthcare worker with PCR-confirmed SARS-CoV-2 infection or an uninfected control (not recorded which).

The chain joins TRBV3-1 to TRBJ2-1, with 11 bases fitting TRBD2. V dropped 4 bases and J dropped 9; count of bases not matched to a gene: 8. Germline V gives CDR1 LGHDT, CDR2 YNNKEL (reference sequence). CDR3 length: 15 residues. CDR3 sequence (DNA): TGTGCCAGCAGCCGGATGACTAGCGGGACAGCTGAGCAGTTCTTC. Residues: CASSRMTSGTAEQFF.

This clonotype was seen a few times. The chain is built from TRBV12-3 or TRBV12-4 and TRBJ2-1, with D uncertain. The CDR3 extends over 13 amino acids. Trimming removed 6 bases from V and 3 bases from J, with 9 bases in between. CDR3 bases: TGTGCCAGCAGCCCTGACATCTACAATGAGCAGTTCTTC. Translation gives CASSPDIYNEQFF.

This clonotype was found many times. CDR3 residues: CASSLSRDSPYNEQFF. In DNA form, the CDR3 reads TGTGCCAGCAGCTTATCGCGGGACTCACCCTACAATGAGCAGTTCTTC. The chain joins TRBV7-9 to TRBJ2-1; perhaps TRBD2 as D (6 bases). The CDR3 runs to 16 residues. The V gene lost 2 bases and the J gene lost 2 bases, with 13 bases spanning the gap. Per germline, CDR1 SEHNR and CDR2 FQNEAQ (reference sequence).

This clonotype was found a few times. CDR3 residues: CASSRRTESKDQPQHF. The DNA of the CDR3 is TGTGCCAGCAGCCGAAGAACGGAGAGTAAGGATCAGCCCCAGCATTTT. The chain recombines TRBV14 with TRBJ1-5; the D is unclear. Germline assignment: CDR1 SGHDN and CDR2 FVKESK. With 4 bases removed from V and 5 bases from J, the gap between germline ends came to 18 bases. The CDR3 runs to 16 residues.

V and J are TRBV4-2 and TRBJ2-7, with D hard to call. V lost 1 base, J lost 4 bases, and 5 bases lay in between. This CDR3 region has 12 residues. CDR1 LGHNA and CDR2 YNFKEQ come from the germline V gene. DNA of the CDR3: TGTGCCAGCAGCCAAGGACTTTACGAGCAGTACTTC. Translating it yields CASSQGLYEQYF.

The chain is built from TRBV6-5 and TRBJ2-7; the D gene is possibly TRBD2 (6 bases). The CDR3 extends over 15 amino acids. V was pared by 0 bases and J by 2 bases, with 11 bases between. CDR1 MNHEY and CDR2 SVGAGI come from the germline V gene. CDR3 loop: CASSYSEGTAYEQYF. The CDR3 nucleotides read TGTGCCAGCAGTTACTCGGAGGGAACGGCCTACGAGCAGTACTTC.

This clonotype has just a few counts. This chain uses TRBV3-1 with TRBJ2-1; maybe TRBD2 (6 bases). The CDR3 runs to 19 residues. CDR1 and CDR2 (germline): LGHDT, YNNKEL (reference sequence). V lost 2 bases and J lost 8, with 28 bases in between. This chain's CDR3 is CASSQTRPPIYSGGDEQFF. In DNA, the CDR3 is TGTGCCAGCAGCCAAACGAGACCCCCGATTTACAGTGGAGGGGATGAGCAGTTCTTC.

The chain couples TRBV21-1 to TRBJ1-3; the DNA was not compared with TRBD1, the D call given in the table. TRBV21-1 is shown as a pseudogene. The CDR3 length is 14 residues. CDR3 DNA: TGTGCCAGCAGCGGGGGGTGTTCTGGAAACACCATATATTTT. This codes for CASSGGCSGNTIYF.

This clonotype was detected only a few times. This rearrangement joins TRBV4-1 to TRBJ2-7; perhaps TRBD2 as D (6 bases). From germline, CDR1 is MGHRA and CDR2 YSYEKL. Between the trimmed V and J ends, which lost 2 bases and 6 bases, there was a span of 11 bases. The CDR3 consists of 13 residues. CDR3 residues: CASSQLLASEQYF. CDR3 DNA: TGCGCCAGCAGCCAACTCCTAGCGAGCGAGCAGTACTTC.

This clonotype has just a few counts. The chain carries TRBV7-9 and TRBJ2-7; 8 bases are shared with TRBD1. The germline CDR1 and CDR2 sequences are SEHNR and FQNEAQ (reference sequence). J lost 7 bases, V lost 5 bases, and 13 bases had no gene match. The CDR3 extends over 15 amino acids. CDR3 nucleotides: TGTGCCAGCAGCGATCCGGACAGGGCTGGAGGGGAGCAGTACTTC. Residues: CASSDPDRAGGEQYF.

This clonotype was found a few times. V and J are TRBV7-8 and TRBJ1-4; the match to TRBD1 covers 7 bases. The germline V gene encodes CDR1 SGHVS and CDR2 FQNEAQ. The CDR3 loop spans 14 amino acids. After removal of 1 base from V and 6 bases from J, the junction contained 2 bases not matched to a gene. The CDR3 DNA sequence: TGTGCCAGCAGCTTAGAGGGGGCCTATGAAAAACTGTTTTTT. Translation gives CASSLEGAYEKLFF.

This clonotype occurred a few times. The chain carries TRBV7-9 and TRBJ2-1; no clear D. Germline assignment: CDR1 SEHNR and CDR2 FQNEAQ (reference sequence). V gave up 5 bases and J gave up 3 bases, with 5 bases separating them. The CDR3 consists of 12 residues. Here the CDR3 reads CASSLIYNEQFF. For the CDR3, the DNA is TGTGCCAGCAGCCTGATCTACAATGAGCAGTTCTTC.

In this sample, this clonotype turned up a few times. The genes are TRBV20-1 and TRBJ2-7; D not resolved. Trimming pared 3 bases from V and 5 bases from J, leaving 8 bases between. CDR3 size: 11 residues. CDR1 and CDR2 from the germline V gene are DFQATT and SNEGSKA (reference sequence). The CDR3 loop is CSASKSHEQYF. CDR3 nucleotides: TGCAGTGCTAGTAAGTCCCACGAGCAGTACTTC.

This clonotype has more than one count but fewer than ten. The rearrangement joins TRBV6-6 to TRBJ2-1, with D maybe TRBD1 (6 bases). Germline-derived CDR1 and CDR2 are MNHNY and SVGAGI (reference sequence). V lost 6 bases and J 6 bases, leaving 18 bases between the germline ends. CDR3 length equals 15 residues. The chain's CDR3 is CASRGTGLGGNEQFF. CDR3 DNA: TGTGCCAGCAGAGGTACAGGGTTAGGAGGCAATGAGCAGTTCTTC.

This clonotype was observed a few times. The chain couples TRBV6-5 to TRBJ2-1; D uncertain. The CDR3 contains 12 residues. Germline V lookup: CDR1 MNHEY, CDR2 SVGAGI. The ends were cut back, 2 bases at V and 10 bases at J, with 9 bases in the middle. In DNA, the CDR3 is TGTGCCAGCAGTTACGGTACTCCCGAGCAGTTCTTC. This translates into CASSYGTPEQFF.

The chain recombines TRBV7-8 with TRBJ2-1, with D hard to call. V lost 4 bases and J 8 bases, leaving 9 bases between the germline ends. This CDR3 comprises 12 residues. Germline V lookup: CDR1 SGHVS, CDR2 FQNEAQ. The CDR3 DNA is TGTGCCAGCAGCTCACCCCCCCATGAGCAGTTCTTC. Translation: CASSSPPHEQFF.

The CDR3 reads CASSFLLPGSSYNEQFF. The CDR3 DNA reads TGTGCCAGCAGCTTTTTACTGCCAGGGAGCTCCTACAATGAGCAGTTCTTC. The J gene is TRBJ2-1, the V gene TRBV7-3; the D call may be TRBD1 or TRBD2 (5 bases each). This CDR3 has 17 residues. Between the trimmed V and J ends, which lost 3 bases and 0 bases, there was a span of 15 bases. The germline gives CDR1 SGHTA, CDR2 FQGTGA.

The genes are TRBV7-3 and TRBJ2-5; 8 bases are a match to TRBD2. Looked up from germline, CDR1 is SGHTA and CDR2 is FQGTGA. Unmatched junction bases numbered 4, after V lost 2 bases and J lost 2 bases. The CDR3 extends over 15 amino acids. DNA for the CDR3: TGTGCCAGCAGCTTACTCACGGGAGGGCAAGAGACCCAGTACTTC. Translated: CASSLLTGGQETQYF.

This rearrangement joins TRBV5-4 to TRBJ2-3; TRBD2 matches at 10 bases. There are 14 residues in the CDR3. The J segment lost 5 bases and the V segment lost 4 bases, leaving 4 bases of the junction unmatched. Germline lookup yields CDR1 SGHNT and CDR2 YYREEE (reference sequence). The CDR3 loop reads CASSLRTSGDTQYF. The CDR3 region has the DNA TGTGCCAGCAGCCTACGGACTAGCGGAGATACGCAGTATTTT.

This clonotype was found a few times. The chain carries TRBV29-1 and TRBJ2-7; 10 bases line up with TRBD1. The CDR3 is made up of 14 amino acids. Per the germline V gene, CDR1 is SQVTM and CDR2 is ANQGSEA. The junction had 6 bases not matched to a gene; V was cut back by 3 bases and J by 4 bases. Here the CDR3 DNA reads TGCAGCGTTGAGACAGGGGGCAGGGGTTACGAGCAGTACTTC. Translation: CSVETGGRGYEQYF.

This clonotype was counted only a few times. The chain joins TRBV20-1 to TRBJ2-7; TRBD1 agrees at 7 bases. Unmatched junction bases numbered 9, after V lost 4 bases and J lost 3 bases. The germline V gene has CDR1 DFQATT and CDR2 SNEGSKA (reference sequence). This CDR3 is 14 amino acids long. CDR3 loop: CSAIQGDPSYEQYF. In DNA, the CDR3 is TGCAGTGCTATTCAGGGGGACCCAAGCTACGAGCAGTACTTC.

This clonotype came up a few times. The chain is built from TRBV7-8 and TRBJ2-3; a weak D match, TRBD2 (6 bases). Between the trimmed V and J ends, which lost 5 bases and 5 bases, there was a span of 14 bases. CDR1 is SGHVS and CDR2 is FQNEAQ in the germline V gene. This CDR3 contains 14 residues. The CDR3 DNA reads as TGTGCCAGCAGCCCCCGGGACTTCCAAGATACGCAGTATTTT. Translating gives CASSPRDFQDTQYF. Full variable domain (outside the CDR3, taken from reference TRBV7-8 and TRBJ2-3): GAGVSQSPRYKVAKRGQDVALRCDPISGHVSLFWYQQALGQGPEFLTYFQNEAQLDKSGLPSDRFFAERPEGSVSTLKIQRTQQEDSAVYLCASSPRDFQDTQYFGPGTRLTVL.

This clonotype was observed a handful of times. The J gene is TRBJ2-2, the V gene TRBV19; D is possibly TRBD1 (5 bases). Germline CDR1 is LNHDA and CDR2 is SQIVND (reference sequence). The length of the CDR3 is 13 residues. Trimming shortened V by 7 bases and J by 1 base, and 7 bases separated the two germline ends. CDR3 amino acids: CASKGQNTGELFF. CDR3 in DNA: TGTGCCAGTAAGGGGCAGAACACCGGGGAGCTGTTTTTT.

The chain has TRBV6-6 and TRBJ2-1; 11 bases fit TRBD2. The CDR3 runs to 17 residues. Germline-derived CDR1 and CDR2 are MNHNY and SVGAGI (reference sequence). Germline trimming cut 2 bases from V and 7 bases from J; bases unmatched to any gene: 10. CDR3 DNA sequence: TGTGCCAGCAGTTACACAAATAGCGGGAGGGCCTGGAATGAGCAGTTCTTC. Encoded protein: CASSYTNSGRAWNEQFF.

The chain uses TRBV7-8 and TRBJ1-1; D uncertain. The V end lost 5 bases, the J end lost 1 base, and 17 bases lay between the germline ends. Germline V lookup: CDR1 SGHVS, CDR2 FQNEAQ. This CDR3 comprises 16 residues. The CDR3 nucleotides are TGTGCCAGCAGCGCAACGGGCCCCCGGGGGAACACTGAAGCTTTCTTT. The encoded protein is CASSATGPRGNTEAFF.